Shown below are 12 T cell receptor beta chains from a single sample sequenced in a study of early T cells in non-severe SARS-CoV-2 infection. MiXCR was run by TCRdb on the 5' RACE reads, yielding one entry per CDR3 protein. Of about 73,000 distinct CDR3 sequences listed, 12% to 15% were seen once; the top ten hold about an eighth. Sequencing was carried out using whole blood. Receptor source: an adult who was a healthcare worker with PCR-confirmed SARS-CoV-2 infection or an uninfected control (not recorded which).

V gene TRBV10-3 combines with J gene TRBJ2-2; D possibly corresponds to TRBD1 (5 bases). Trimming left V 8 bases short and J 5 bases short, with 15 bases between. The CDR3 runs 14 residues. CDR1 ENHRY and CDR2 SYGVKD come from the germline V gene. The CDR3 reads CAIDLTDLTGELFF. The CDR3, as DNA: TGTGCCATCGACCTGACAGATTTAACCGGGGAGCTGTTTTTT.

CDR3 loop: CSARDFGAGYEQYF. The CDR3 DNA reads as TGCAGTGCTAGAGATTTTGGCGCGGGCTACGAGCAGTACTTC. The chain recombines TRBV20-1 with TRBJ2-7, with D perhaps matching TRBD2 (5 bases). Germline V gives CDR1 DFQATT, CDR2 SNEGSKA (reference sequence). This CDR3 region has 14 residues. V lost 0 bases and J lost 3, with 12 bases in between.

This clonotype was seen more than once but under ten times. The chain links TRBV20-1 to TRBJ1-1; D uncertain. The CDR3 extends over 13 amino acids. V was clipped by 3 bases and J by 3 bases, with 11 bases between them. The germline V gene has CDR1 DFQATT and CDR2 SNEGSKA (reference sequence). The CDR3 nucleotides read TGCAGTGCTAGCCCCGCGAGGGACACTGAAGCTTTCTTT. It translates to CSASPARDTEAFF.

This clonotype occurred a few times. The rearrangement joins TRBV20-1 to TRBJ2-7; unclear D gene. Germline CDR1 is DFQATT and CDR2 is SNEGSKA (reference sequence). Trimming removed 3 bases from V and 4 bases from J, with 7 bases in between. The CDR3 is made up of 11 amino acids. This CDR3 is CSARVGYEQYF. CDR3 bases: TGCAGTGCTAGGGTGGGGTACGAGCAGTACTTC.

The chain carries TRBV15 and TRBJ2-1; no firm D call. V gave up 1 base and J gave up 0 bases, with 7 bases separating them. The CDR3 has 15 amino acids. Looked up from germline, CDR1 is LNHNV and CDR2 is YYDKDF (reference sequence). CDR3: CATSRVTSSYNEQFF. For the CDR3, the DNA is TGTGCCACCAGCAGAGTAACGAGCTCCTACAATGAGCAGTTCTTC.

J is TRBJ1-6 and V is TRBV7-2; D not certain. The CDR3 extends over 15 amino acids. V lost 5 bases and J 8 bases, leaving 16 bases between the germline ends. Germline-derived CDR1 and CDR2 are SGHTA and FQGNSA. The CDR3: CASSTQSGEDSPLHF. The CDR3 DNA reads TGTGCCAGCAGCACCCAAAGCGGAGAAGATTCACCCCTCCACTTT. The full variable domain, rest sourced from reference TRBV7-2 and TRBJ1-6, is GAGVSQSPSNKVTEKGKDVELRCDPISGHTALYWYRQSLGQGLEFLIYFQGNSAPDKSGLPSDRFSAERTGGSVSTLTIQRTQQEDSAVYLCASSTQSGEDSPLHFGNGTRLTVT.

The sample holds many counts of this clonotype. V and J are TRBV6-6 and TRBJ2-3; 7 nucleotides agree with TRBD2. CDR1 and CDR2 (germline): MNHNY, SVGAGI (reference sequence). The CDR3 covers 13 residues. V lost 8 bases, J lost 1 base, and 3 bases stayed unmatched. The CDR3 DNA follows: TGTGCCAGCCTCCGGGGGGGCACAGATACGCAGTATTTT. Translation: CASLRGGTDTQYF.

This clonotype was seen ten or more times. DNA for the CDR3: TGTGCCTGGAGGTACTCGGGGGACACTGAAGCTTTCTTT. This translates into CAWRYSGDTEAFF. This sequence joins TRBV30 and TRBJ1-1, with a tentative D call TRBD1 (5 bases). This CDR3 spans 13 amino acids. V shed 3 bases and J shed 3 bases, with 11 bases lying between them. Germline V CDR1 and CDR2: GTSNPN, SVGIG (reference sequence).

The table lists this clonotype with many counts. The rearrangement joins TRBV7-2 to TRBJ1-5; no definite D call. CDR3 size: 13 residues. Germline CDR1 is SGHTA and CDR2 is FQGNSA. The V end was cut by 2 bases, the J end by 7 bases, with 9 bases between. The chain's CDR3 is CASSLKVEQPQHF. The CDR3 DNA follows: TGTGCCAGCAGCTTAAAGGTTGAACAGCCCCAGCATTTT.

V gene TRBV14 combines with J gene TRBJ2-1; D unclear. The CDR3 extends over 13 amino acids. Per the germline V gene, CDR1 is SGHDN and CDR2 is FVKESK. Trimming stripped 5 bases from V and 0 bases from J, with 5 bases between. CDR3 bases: TGTGCCAGCAGCGGCAACTCCTACAATGAGCAGTTCTTC. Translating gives CASSGNSYNEQFF.

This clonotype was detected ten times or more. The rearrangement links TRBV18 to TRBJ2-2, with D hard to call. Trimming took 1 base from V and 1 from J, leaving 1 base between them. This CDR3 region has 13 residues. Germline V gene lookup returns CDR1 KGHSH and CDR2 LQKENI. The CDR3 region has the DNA TGTGCCAGCTCACCACTGAACACCGGGGAGCTGTTTTTT. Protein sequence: CASSPLNTGELFF.

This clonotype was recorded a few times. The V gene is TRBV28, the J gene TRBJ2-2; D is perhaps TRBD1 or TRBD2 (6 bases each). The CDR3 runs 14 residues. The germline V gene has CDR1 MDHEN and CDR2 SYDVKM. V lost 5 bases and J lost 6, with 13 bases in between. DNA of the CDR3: TGTGCCAGCAGTCCGCCTAGGGGGGCCGGGGAGCTGTTTTTT. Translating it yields CASSPPRGAGELFF. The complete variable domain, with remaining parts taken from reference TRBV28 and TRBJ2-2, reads DVKVTQSSRYLVKRTGEKVFLECVQDMDHENMFWYRQDPGLGLRLIYFSYDVKMKEKGDIPEGYSVSREKKERFSLILESASTNQTSMYLCASSPPRGAGELFFGEGSRLTVL.